The 13 T cell receptor beta chains in this list originate from one sample, sequenced in a study of blood T cell repertoires in COVID-19. Clones were read by immunoSEQ multiplex PCR, and TCRdb kept only the in-frame ones, dropping some. The repertoire includes fewer than 450,000 clones, approximately 88% of them detected once, and around 12% sits in the top ten. The sequenced material came from peripheral blood. The receptors derive from a woman aged 50 to 65 with COVID-19, enrolled during active disease.

The chain combines TRBV6-5 with TRBJ1-1; D gene uncertain. The CDR3 is 12 amino acids. V lost 11 bases to trimming and J lost 5 bases, with 15 bases between them. CDR1 is MNHEY and CDR2 is SVGAGI in the germline V gene. The CDR3 DNA sequence: TGTGCCGGCGGTCGGCACATAACTGAAGCTTTCTTT. Encoded protein: CAGGRHITEAFF.

The chain carries TRBV11-2 and TRBJ2-1, with unresolved D. The ends were cut back, 1 base at V and 8 bases at J, with 3 bases in the middle. The length of the CDR3 is 11 residues. CDR1 and CDR2 (germline): SGHAT, FQNNGV. The CDR3 DNA reads as TGTGCCAGCAGCTTAGCTGATGAGCAGTTCTTC. This encodes CASSLADEQFF. Complete variable domain (other parts from reference TRBV11-2 and TRBJ2-1): EAGVAQSPRYKIIEKRQSVAFWCNPISGHATLYWYQQILGQGPKLLIQFQNNGVVDDSQLPKDRFSAERLKGVDSTLKIQPAKLEDSAVYLCASSLADEQFFGPGTRLTVL.

V is TRBV7-6 and J is TRBJ1-5, with D possibly TRBD1 on 5 matching bases. The V gene lost 4 bases and the J gene lost 1 base, with 8 bases spanning the gap. In germline, CDR1 is SGHVS, CDR2 FNYEAQ. The CDR3 runs 14 residues. CDR3 in amino acids: CASSSGGSNQPQHF. CDR3 DNA: TGTGCCAGCAGCTCGGGGGGAAGCAATCAGCCCCAGCATTTT.

The sample holds one count of this clone. This chain connects TRBV5-4 to TRBJ2-1; D not certain. The V end lost 0 bases, the J end lost 0 bases, and 4 bases lay between the germline ends. Per germline, CDR1 SGHNT and CDR2 YYREEE (reference sequence). There are 14 residues in the CDR3. The CDR3 spells CASSLDNSYNEQFF. The CDR3 DNA reads TGTGCCAGCAGCTTGGATAACTCCTACAATGAGCAGTTCTTC.

The J gene is TRBJ1-2, the V gene TRBV9; 10 bases align to TRBD1. The CDR3 sequence is 15 residues long. Germline-derived CDR1 and CDR2 are SGDLS and YYNGEE. V lost 3 bases, J lost 2 bases, and 4 bases stayed unmatched. The CDR3 reads CASSGRDRGNYGYTF. The DNA of the CDR3 is TGTGCCAGCAGCGGTAGGGACAGGGGAAACTATGGCTACACCTTC.

The chain carries TRBV9 and TRBJ2-3; TRBD2 agrees at 9 bases. CDR3 length equals 16 residues. Germline V lookup: CDR1 SGDLS, CDR2 YYNGEE. Trimming took 0 bases from V and 2 from J; bases not matched to a gene: 4. The chain's CDR3 is CASSVGASGDTDTQYF. The DNA of the CDR3 is TGTGCCAGCAGCGTAGGTGCTAGCGGGGACACAGATACGCAGTATTTT.

The chain links TRBV6-5 to TRBJ1-2; 8 bases line up with TRBD1. V shed 5 bases, J shed 8 bases, and the junction held 4 bases outside the gene matches. Per the germline V gene, CDR1 is MNHEY and CDR2 is SVGAGI. This CDR3 has 12 amino acids. CDR3 bases: TGTGCCAGCAGTATGACAGGGGTAGGCTACACCTTC. Translation gives CASSMTGVGYTF.

This sequence joins TRBV18 and TRBJ2-5, with D perhaps TRBD2 (6 bases). V lost 3 bases, J lost 1 base, and 15 bases lay in between. This CDR3 contains 16 residues. CDR1 and CDR2 from the germline V gene are KGHSH and LQKENI. The CDR3 DNA follows: TGTGCCAGCTCACCCCTGGCCCCCGGGAGCCAAGAGACCCAGTACTTC. Protein sequence: CASSPLAPGSQETQYF.

The genes are TRBV5-1 and TRBJ1-1; TRBD1 agrees at 7 bases. This CDR3 region has 14 residues. Germline V gene data show CDR1 as SGHRS and CDR2 as YFSETQ. J lost 5 bases, V lost 4 bases, and 8 bases had no gene match. The CDR3 reads CASSLTTGATEAFF. DNA of the CDR3: TGCGCCAGCAGCCTCACAACAGGGGCTACTGAAGCTTTCTTT.

The V gene is TRBV13, the J gene TRBJ1-2; the D is unclear. This CDR3 has 12 amino acids. CDR1 and CDR2 (germline): PRHDT, FYEKMQ (reference sequence). V lost 7 bases, J lost 0 bases, and 6 bases lay in between. CDR3 bases: TGTGCCAGCACCGGAGCTAACTATGGCTACACCTTC. Encoded protein: CASTGANYGYTF.

This chain joins TRBV4-1 and TRBJ1-2; the match to TRBD1 covers 9 bases. Looked up from germline, CDR1 is MGHRA and CDR2 is YSYEKL. The CDR3 contains 15 residues. The V gene end was trimmed by 5 bases and the J gene end by 7 bases; junction bases not matched to a gene: 11. The DNA of the CDR3 is TGCGCCAGCAGCGACGGGACAGGGAGACGGCGTGGCTACACCTTC. Protein sequence: CASSDGTGRRRGYTF.

The genes are TRBV10-3 and TRBJ1-6; D not resolved. CDR3 length: 14 amino acids. V was cut by 3 bases and J by 10 bases, with 13 bases left in between. Looked up from germline, CDR1 is ENHRY and CDR2 is SYGVKD. The CDR3 DNA sequence: TGTGCCATCAGTGAAGGAACTCAGGCCTCACCCCTCCACTTT. Amino acids: CAISEGTQASPLHF.

This rearrangement joins TRBV27 to TRBJ1-4; 9 bases map to TRBD1. V was pared by 10 bases and J by 6 bases, with 15 bases of the junction left unmatched. CDR1 is MNHEY, CDR2 SMNVEV, per germline (reference sequence). CDR3 length: 16 residues. The CDR3 region has the DNA TGTGCCACCAAGCCCCAATTCGGGACAGGGCATGAAAAACTGTTTTTT. Protein: CATKPQFGTGHEKLFF.